The entry that follows covers one TCR beta chain sequence. CDR3 length equals 14 residues. Trimming stripped 5 bases from V and 4 bases from J, with 14 bases between. Per germline, CDR1 LNHNV and CDR2 YYDKDF (reference sequence). The PCR had 60 Vbeta and 13 Jbeta primers. Produced via immunoSEQ multiplex PCR; TCRdb's table is partial and in-frame only. The repertoire table contains roughly 50,000 clones. The data originate from a study of cytomegalovirus exposure and HLA in healthy donors. This chain joins TRBV15 and TRBJ2-5; a weak D match, TRBD1 (6 bases). This receptor was obtained from a woman in her forties in good health and CMV-seronegative. Sequenced input: PBMCs. The CDR3 DNA reads as TGTGCCACCAGCCCAAGGCAGGGGCCAGAGACCCAGTACTTC. It encodes CATSPRQGPETQYF.